The present T cell receptor (beta chain) was sequenced within a study of cytomegalovirus exposure and HLA in healthy donors. The V gene's germline CDR1 is GTSNPN and CDR2 SVGIG (reference sequence). This CDR3 comprises 13 residues. V lost 5 bases and J lost 3; bases outside the gene matches: 4. The study, taken as a whole, reports: Confirmation was obtained in vitro that a few CMV-associated chains are specific for CMV antigens. Later on, analysis showed that most CMV-associated TCR beta chains appeared to be HLA-restricted.

The sample holds a few counts of this clone. Its antigen is still unknown. The PCR ran on 60 Vbeta and 13 Jbeta primers. Sequencing used immunoSEQ multiplex PCR; TCRdb keeps in-frame clones, though not all of them. The data show under 150,000 clones, over 60% seen once. This TCR came from a human donor in good health. The sequenced sample consisted of PBMCs. V is TRBV30 and J is TRBJ1-5; 7 nucleotides match TRBD1. The CDR3 DNA follows: TGTGCCTGGGCCGGGACAGTCAATCAGCCCCAGCATTTT. This encodes CAWAGTVNQPQHF.